Presented here are 11 T cell receptor beta chains from one specimen sequenced in a study of beta chain features in type 1 diabetes. Expressed TCRB transcripts got sequenced, as all isolated RNA was reverse transcribed. Using immunoSEQ multiplex PCR, the repertoire was profiled, and TCRdb retains in-frame clones only, with some absent. The sample lists about 330,000 clones, 9.5% to 12% seen once, with about 0.015% in the top ten. Sequenced: naive CD4+ T cells from blood. These receptors all come from a woman younger than 45 in good health.

This clone came up a few times. The rearrangement uses TRBV4-3 and TRBJ2-7, with TRBD1 identical over 8 bases. V shed 1 base and J 1 base; nucleotides not matched to a gene: 6. The CDR3 is 16 residues long. The V gene's germline CDR1 is LGHNA and CDR2 YSLEER. The CDR3 reads CASSQVPGQGSYEQYF. The CDR3 DNA is TGCGCCAGCAGCCAAGTCCCCGGACAGGGTTCCTACGAGCAGTACTTC.

In nucleotides, the CDR3 is TGTGCCAGCAGCCAACAGGGACAGGGCTCCTACAATGAGCAGTTCTTC. Amino acid sequence: CASSQQGQGSYNEQFF. The V and J genes are TRBV7-2 and TRBJ2-1; the match to TRBD1 covers 9 bases. The CDR3 is 16 residues long. Looked up from germline, CDR1 is SGHTA and CDR2 is FQGNSA. V trimming: 5 bases; J trimming: 0 bases; junction bases outside the gene matches: 5.

The chain uses TRBV11-3 and TRBJ2-7; D is unclear. CDR1 is SGHNT and CDR2 is YENEEA in the germline V gene. Trimming left V 0 bases short and J 0 bases short, with 6 bases between. The CDR3 is 14 amino acids. The CDR3 loop reads CASSLERDSYEQYF. The CDR3 nucleotides are TGTGCCAGCAGCTTAGAGCGCGACTCCTACGAGCAGTACTTC. Drawing the rest from reference TRBV11-3 and TRBJ2-7, the complete variable domain is EAGVVQSPRYKIIEKKQPVAFWCNPISGHNTLYWYLQNLGQGPELLIRYENEEAVDDSQLPKDRFSAERLKGVDSTLKIQPAELGDSAVYLCASSLERDSYEQYFGPGTRLTVT.

This sequence joins TRBV28 and TRBJ1-1, with 7 positions matching TRBD1. The J segment lost 0 bases and the V segment lost 6 bases, leaving 4 bases of the junction unmatched. The CDR3 length is 14 residues. CDR1 and CDR2 (germline): MDHEN, SYDVKM. The chain's CDR3 is CASSGGQLNTEAFF. DNA of the CDR3: TGTGCCAGCAGCGGGGGACAGCTGAACACTGAAGCTTTCTTT.

The table lists this clone with a few counts. This chain links TRBV7-2 with TRBJ2-2, with TRBD2 matching 8 bases. Per the germline V gene, CDR1 is SGHTA and CDR2 is FQGNSA. The CDR3 sequence is 15 residues long. With 5 bases clipped from V and 5 bases from J, the junction kept 7 bases outside the gene matches. The CDR3 sequence is CASSGAGLATGELFF. CDR3 bases: TGTGCCAGCAGCGGGGCAGGACTAGCAACCGGGGAGCTGTTTTTT.

The chain combines TRBV2 with TRBJ2-7, with TRBD2 identical over 8 bases. The germline gives CDR1 SNHLY, CDR2 FYNNEI. V trimming: 5 bases; J trimming: 2 bases; junction bases outside the gene matches: 5. This CDR3 is 14 amino acids long. Written as DNA, the CDR3 is TGTGCCAGCAGTTCCGGACTAGCCCCCTACGAGCAGTACTTC. Translating gives CASSSGLAPYEQYF.

The chain has TRBV19 and TRBJ1-1; 7 bases match TRBD1. CDR1 LNHDA and CDR2 SQIVND come from the germline V gene (reference sequence). The V segment lost 8 bases and the J segment 0 bases; nucleotides outside the gene matches: 9. CDR3 length: 15 residues. In DNA form, the CDR3 reads TGTGCCAGTTCCGGGACAGTGTATATGAACACTGAAGCTTTCTTT. Its protein product is CASSGTVYMNTEAFF.

This clone showed up just a few times. The chain has TRBV15 and TRBJ1-5; 9 bases align to TRBD1. CDR3 length: 15 residues. J lost 5 bases, V lost 1 base, and 3 bases had no gene match. Germline V lookup: CDR1 LNHNV, CDR2 YYDKDF (reference sequence). CDR3 loop: CATSRVRDRDQPQHF. The DNA for the CDR3 is TGTGCCACCAGCAGAGTTCGGGACAGGGATCAGCCCCAGCATTTT.

This clone was recorded a few times. The chain employs TRBV10-3 and TRBJ1-4; no clear D gene. Germline values: CDR1 ENHRY, CDR2 SYGVKD. The germline V and J ends were trimmed by 3 bases and 7 bases, with 12 bases remaining between them. This CDR3 contains 14 residues. The CDR3 DNA reads TGTGCCATCAGTGAAGGAGCTTTTCGTGAAAAACTGTTTTTT. Its translation: CAISEGAFREKLFF.

V and J are TRBV4-2 and TRBJ1-2, with D perhaps TRBD1 (5 bases). CDR3 length: 12 residues. Germline CDR1 LGHNA, CDR2 YNFKEQ. V lost 1 base, J lost 5 bases, and 5 bases lay in between. CDR3 nucleotides: TGTGCCAGCAGCCAAGCAGGGTATGGCTACACCTTC. Translated: CASSQAGYGYTF.

This clone was detected a few times. The V and J genes are TRBV28 and TRBJ2-1, with 12 bases lining up with TRBD2. Germline values: CDR1 MDHEN, CDR2 SYDVKM. The CDR3 consists of 15 residues. The ends lost 6 bases at V and 1 base at J; junction bases unmatched: 1. The CDR3 coding sequence is TGTGCCAGCAGACTAGCGGGAGGTTCCTACAATGAGCAGTTCTTC. It is translated as CASRLAGGSYNEQFF.